The present entry profiles one T cell receptor beta chain with its context. Antigen specificity is unknown. As TCR cDNA was made by 5'RACE template switching, a universal primer site and UMIs were added. TCRdb reanalysed the 5' RACE reads using MiXCR and keeps one entry per CDR3 protein. The sample shows hundreds of thousands of distinct CDR3 sequences, around 3.6% of them seen only once. This record comes from a study of T cells after yellow fever vaccination. Notes on the study in general: Reappearing after the booster were most of the clones from primary vaccination (less than 98% CD4, about 87% CD8).

Germline V CDR1 and CDR2: SGHTA, FQGTGA. This CDR3 spans 16 amino acids. The ends were cut back, 2 bases at V and 4 bases at J, with 15 bases in the middle. V and J are TRBV7-3 and TRBJ2-1; D unclear. The receptor's source is a man aged 18 to 35 who received the YFV17D yellow fever vaccine. The source material was PBMCs, sampled on the day of the yellow fever booster vaccination. CDR3 DNA: TGTGCCAGCAGCTTAGGGCAGCTCCTTCCTTACAATGAGCAGTTCTTC. As protein: CASSLGQLLPYNEQFF.